These 21 T cell receptor beta chains came from one sample sequenced in a study of graft-versus-host responses after intestinal transplantation. Clones were sequenced by immunoSEQ multiplex PCR, and TCRdb holds only the in-frame ones, with some missing. In the table there are about 120,000 clones, approximately 95% of which are singletons. Their cognate antigens are unknown. This material consisted of unstimulated CD8+ T cells sorted from spleen or lymph node cells, taken before intestinal transplant. These receptors were collected from a human donor who received an intestinal transplant.

This chain links TRBV5-4 with TRBJ1-2; D unclear. This CDR3 region has 14 residues. Trimming took off 4 bases at V and 3 bases at J, with 13 bases between the two ends. Germline values: CDR1 SGHNT, CDR2 YYREEE (reference sequence). CDR3 residues: CASSSSFGDYGYTF. DNA of the CDR3: TGTGCCAGCAGCAGTTCTTTCGGGGACTATGGCTACACCTTC.

The chain links TRBV11-3 to TRBJ2-7; a possible D gene is TRBD2 (5 bases). This CDR3 region has 12 residues. CDR1 SGHNT and CDR2 YENEEA come from the germline V gene. The ends were cut back, 5 bases at V and 5 bases at J, with 10 bases in the middle. CDR3 DNA sequence: TGTGCCAGCAGCACCCTCGGGGACGAGCAGTACTTC. Amino acid sequence: CASSTLGDEQYF.

The chain carries TRBV2 and TRBJ2-2; 7 bases align to TRBD1. Losses at the gene ends were 4 bases for V and 3 bases for J; bases not matched to a gene: 17. Germline V gene data show CDR1 as SNHLY and CDR2 as FYNNEI. CDR3 length: 19 amino acids. CDR3 nucleotides: TGTGCCAGCAGTGCGTGCAAGGGACAGAGAACCAAGGACACCGGGGAGCTGTTTTTT. Protein sequence: CASSACKGQRTKDTGELFF.

This chain uses TRBV7-8 with TRBJ2-2; 9 bases agree with TRBD2. The CDR3 spans 16 residues. V gave up 5 bases and J gave up 6 bases; unmatched junction bases: 10. Germline CDR1 and CDR2: SGHVS and FQNEAQ. DNA of the CDR3: TGTGCCAGCAGCGCTCGAGCGGGAGGATCCCCCGGGGAGCTGTTTTTT. Protein product: CASSARAGGSPGELFF. Full variable domain (outside the CDR3, taken from reference TRBV7-8 and TRBJ2-2): GAGVSQSPRYKVAKRGQDVALRCDPISGHVSLFWYQQALGQGPEFLTYFQNEAQLDKSGLPSDRFFAERPEGSVSTLKIQRTQQEDSAVYLCASSARAGGSPGELFFGEGSRLTVL.

This chain connects TRBV5-1 to TRBJ2-3; 7 nucleotides align to TRBD1. Germline-derived CDR1 and CDR2 are SGHRS and YFSETQ. CDR3 length equals 15 residues. Unmatched junction bases numbered 2, after V lost 0 bases and J lost 1 base. CDR3 nucleotides: TGCGCCAGCAGCTTGGTAGGGGGCCGCACAGATACGCAGTATTTT. Residues: CASSLVGGRTDTQYF. The full variable domain, completed using reference TRBV5-1 and TRBJ2-3, is KAGVTQTPRYLIKTRGQQVTLSCSPISGHRSVSWYQQTPGQGLQFLFEYFSETQRNKGNFPGRFSGRQFSNSRSEMNVSTLELGDSALYLCASSLVGGRTDTQYFGPGTRLTVL.

The V and J genes are TRBV6-5 and TRBJ2-5; D unresolved. The DNA end is more similar to TRBJ2-7, so the J call may be wrong. CDR1 is MNHEY and CDR2 is SVGAGI in the germline V gene. This CDR3 has 14 amino acids. In DNA, the CDR3 is TGTGCCAGCAGTTACTCGGGCAGGTCAGACGAGCAGTACTTC. Amino acids: CASSYSGRSDEQYF.

V usage is TRBV7-9 and J usage is TRBJ2-2, with D uncertain. Trimming shortened V by 6 bases and J by 1 base, and 12 bases separated the two germline ends. Germline CDR1 SEHNR, CDR2 FQNEAQ (reference sequence). CDR3 length: 15 residues. The CDR3 region has the DNA TGTGCCAGCAGGTTCCTACGCGGGAACACCGGGGAGCTGTTTTTT. It specifies CASRFLRGNTGELFF.

The CDR3 here is CASSSSGTAYNEQFF. For the CDR3, the DNA is TGTGCCAGCAGCTCATCGGGGACAGCATACAATGAGCAGTTCTTC. The chain uses TRBV7-3 and TRBJ2-1; 7 nucleotides agree with TRBD1. V was pared by 4 bases and J by 4 bases, with 7 bases of the junction left unmatched. The CDR3 has 15 residues. Germline V CDR1 and CDR2: SGHTA, FQGTGA.

The rearrangement links TRBV28 to TRBJ2-1, with a weak D call TRBD2 (6 bases). The CDR3 sequence is 13 residues long. Germline V gene lookup returns CDR1 MDHEN and CDR2 SYDVKM. Trimming removed 6 bases at V and 4 bases at J, with 10 bases between. CDR3 nucleotide sequence: TGTGCCAGCAGCTTGCTAGCGTACAATGAGCAGTTCTTC. Translated, it gives CASSLLAYNEQFF.

V gene TRBV10-3 combines with J gene TRBJ2-7; D ambiguous. V lost 8 bases and J lost 0, with 11 bases in between. The CDR3 sequence is 13 residues long. CDR1 is ENHRY and CDR2 is SYGVKD in the germline V gene. The CDR3 loop is CAIGNSSSYEQYF. The CDR3 bases are TGTGCCATCGGTAATAGCTCCTCCTACGAGCAGTACTTC.

The rearrangement joins TRBV9 to TRBJ1-1; D ambiguous. CDR3 size: 13 residues. Germline V gives CDR1 SGDLS, CDR2 YYNGEE. The V end lost 0 bases, the J end lost 6 bases, and 9 bases lay between the germline ends. The CDR3 spells CASSVDGWAEAFF. In nucleotides, the CDR3 is TGTGCCAGCAGCGTAGACGGATGGGCTGAAGCTTTCTTT. Full variable domain (outside the CDR3, taken from reference TRBV9 and TRBJ1-1): DSGVTQTPKHLITATGQRVTLRCSPRSGDLSVYWYQQSLDQGLQFLIQYYNGEERAKGNILERFSAQQFPDLHSELNLSSLELGDSALYFCASSVDGWAEAFFGQGTRLTVV.

The rearrangement links TRBV4-1 to TRBJ2-7, with D perhaps matching TRBD2 (7 bases). Trimming stripped 0 bases from V and 6 bases from J, with 12 bases between. CDR3 length equals 14 residues. Germline lookup yields CDR1 MGHRA and CDR2 YSYEKL. CDR3 protein: CASSQERGGSEQYF. The CDR3 nucleotides read TGCGCCAGCAGCCAAGAAAGGGGGGGGAGCGAGCAGTACTTC.

V usage is TRBV9 and J usage is TRBJ2-1; 9 nucleotides line up with TRBD2. Unmatched junction bases numbered 8, after V lost 0 bases and J lost 7 bases. CDR1 is SGDLS, CDR2 YYNGEE, per germline. This CDR3 contains 16 residues. The CDR3 region has the DNA TGTGCCAGCAGCGTAGATGGTAGCGGGAGCGGTAATGAGCAGTTCTTC. Translated, it gives CASSVDGSGSGNEQFF.

The chain couples TRBV6-1 to TRBJ2-5; D tentatively fits TRBD1 or TRBD2 (5 bases each). Germline assignment: CDR1 MNHNS and CDR2 SASEGT. V was clipped by 5 bases and J by 5 bases, with 18 bases between them. The CDR3 totals 15 residues. The CDR3: CASSTRTGTGETQYF. The CDR3 DNA reads TGTGCCAGCAGTACACGGACGGGGACGGGGGAGACCCAGTACTTC.

The chain joins TRBV19 to TRBJ2-2; TRBD1 agrees at 9 bases. The CDR3 contains 17 residues. CDR1 is LNHDA, CDR2 SQIVND, per germline (reference sequence). The V and J ends lost 3 bases and 5 bases, in that order; junction bases with no gene match: 10. CDR3: CASSMGQGEGGTGELFF. DNA of the CDR3: TGTGCCAGTAGTATGGGACAGGGAGAAGGGGGGACCGGGGAGCTGTTTTTT.

This chain links TRBV4-1 with TRBJ2-2, with 7 bases identical to TRBD2. Per germline, CDR1 MGHRA and CDR2 YSYEKL. With V trimmed by 4 bases and J by 0 bases, 2 bases remained unmatched. The length of the CDR3 is 15 residues. CDR3 in DNA: TGCGCCAGCAGCCCGGGAGGTCCGAACACCGGGGAGCTGTTTTTT. As protein: CASSPGGPNTGELFF.

In this sample, this clone turned up once. This chain links TRBV6-1 with TRBJ2-5; D may be TRBD2 (6 bases). Deletions cut 3 bases from V and 1 base from J, with 15 bases between. This CDR3 has 16 amino acids. Germline V gene data show CDR1 as MNHNS and CDR2 as SASEGT. Here the CDR3 reads CASSDPYGGFQETQYF. The CDR3 DNA follows: TGTGCCAGCAGTGACCCTTACGGGGGATTCCAAGAGACCCAGTACTTC.

The chain joins TRBV27 to TRBJ2-3, with TRBD2 matching 7 bases. Losses at the gene ends were 4 bases for V and 3 bases for J; bases not matched to a gene: 10. Germline CDR1 MNHEY, CDR2 SMNVEV (reference sequence). The CDR3 has 16 amino acids. CDR3 sequence reads: CASSSAASSGTDTQYF. The CDR3 nucleotides read TGTGCCAGCAGTTCCGCAGCTTCTAGCGGAACAGATACGCAGTATTTT.

The rearrangement joins TRBV15 to TRBJ1-1, with TRBD1 as a possible D gene (5 bases). The germline CDR1 and CDR2 sequences are LNHNV and YYDKDF (reference sequence). V was clipped by 2 bases and J by 0 bases, with 10 bases between them. This CDR3 is built from 15 residues. CDR3 sequence (DNA): TGTGCCACCAGCAGACCGACAGAGATGAACACTGAAGCTTTCTTT. Encoded protein: CATSRPTEMNTEAFF.

The gene calls are TRBV4-1 and TRBJ1-1; D is perhaps TRBD1 (6 bases). Trimming shortened V by 4 bases and J by 1 base, and 16 bases separated the two germline ends. The CDR3 covers 16 residues. The V gene's germline CDR1 is MGHRA and CDR2 YSYEKL. The CDR3: CASSRSQGWGNTEAFF. The CDR3 region has the DNA TGCGCCAGCAGCCGATCACAGGGCTGGGGGAACACTGAAGCTTTCTTT.

The chain is built from TRBV29-1 and TRBJ1-2, with TRBD1 as a possible D gene (6 bases). CDR1 and CDR2 (germline): SQVTM, ANQGSEA. V lost 7 bases to trimming and J lost 2 bases, with 17 bases between them. The CDR3 sequence is 14 residues long. As DNA, the CDR3 is TGCAGCGCCGCGGAAGGGAGGGGGAACTATGGCTACACCTTC. Protein product: CSAAEGRGNYGYTF.